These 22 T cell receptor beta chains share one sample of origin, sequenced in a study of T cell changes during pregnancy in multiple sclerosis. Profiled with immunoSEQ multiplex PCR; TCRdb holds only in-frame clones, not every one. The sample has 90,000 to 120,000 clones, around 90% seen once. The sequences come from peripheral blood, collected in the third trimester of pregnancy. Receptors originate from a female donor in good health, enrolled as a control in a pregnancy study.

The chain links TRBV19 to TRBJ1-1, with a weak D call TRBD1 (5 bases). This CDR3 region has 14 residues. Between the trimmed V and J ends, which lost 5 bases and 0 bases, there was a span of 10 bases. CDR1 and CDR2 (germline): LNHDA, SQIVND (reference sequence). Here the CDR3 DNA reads TGTGCCAGTAGTCCAGGGCAGATGAACACTGAAGCTTTCTTT. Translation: CASSPGQMNTEAFF.

The CDR3 protein is CASSVVGGTVTGELFF. Here the CDR3 DNA reads TGTGCCAGCAGCGTAGTAGGGGGGACAGTCACCGGGGAGCTGTTTTTT. This sequence joins TRBV9 and TRBJ2-2; a weak D match, TRBD1 (7 bases). With 0 bases removed from V and 4 bases from J, the gap between germline ends came to 13 bases. Germline V gene lookup returns CDR1 SGDLS and CDR2 YYNGEE. The CDR3 is made up of 16 amino acids.

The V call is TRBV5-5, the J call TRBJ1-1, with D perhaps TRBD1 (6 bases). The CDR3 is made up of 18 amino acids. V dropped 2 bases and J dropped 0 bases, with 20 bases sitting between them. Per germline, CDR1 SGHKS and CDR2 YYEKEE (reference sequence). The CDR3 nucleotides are TGTGCCAGCAGCTTTTTTCCAGGGGCCAGGGCCATGAACACTGAAGCTTTCTTT. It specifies CASSFFPGARAMNTEAFF.

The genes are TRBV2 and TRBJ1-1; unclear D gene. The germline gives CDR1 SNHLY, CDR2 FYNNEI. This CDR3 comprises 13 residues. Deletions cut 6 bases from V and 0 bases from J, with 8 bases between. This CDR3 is CASRETMNTEAFF. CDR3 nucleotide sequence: TGTGCCAGCAGGGAAACTATGAACACTGAAGCTTTCTTT.

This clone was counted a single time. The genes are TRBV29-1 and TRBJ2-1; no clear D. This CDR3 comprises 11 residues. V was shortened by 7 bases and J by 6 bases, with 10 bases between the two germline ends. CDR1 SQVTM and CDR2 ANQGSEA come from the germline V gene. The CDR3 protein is CSGGLGNEQFF. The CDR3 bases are TGCAGCGGAGGATTAGGCAATGAGCAGTTCTTC.

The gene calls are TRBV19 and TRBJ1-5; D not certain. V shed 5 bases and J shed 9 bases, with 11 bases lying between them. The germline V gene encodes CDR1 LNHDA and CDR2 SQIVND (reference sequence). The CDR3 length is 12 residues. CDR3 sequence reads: CASSVGPGPQHF. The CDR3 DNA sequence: TGTGCCAGTAGTGTAGGTCCAGGGCCCCAGCATTTT.

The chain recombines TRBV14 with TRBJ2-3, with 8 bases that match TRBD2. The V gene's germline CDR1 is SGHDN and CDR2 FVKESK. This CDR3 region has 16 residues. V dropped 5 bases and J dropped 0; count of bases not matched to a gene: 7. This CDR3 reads CASSSRTSRSTDTQYF. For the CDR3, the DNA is TGTGCCAGCAGCTCCAGGACTAGCCGAAGCACAGATACGCAGTATTTT.

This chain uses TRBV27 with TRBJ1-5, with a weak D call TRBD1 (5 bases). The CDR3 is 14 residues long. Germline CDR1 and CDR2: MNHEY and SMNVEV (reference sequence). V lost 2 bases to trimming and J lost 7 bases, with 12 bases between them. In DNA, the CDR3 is TGTGCCAGCAGTTTAAGTTCCAAGGGGCAGCCCCAGCATTTT. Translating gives CASSLSSKGQPQHF.

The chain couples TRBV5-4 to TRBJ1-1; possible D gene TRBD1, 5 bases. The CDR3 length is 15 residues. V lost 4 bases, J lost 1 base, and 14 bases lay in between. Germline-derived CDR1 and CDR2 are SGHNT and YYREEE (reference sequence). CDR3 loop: CASSPGGRENTEAFF. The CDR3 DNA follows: TGTGCCAGCAGCCCCGGGGGACGGGAGAACACTGAAGCTTTCTTT.

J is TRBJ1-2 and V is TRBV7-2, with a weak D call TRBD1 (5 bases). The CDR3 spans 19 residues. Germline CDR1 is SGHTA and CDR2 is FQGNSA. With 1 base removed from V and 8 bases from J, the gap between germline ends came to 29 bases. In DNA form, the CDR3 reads TGTGCCAGCAGCTTAGGGCCAGTGGTAGGGGCCGCGGGGTTTTACGGCTACACCTTC. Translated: CASSLGPVVGAAGFYGYTF.

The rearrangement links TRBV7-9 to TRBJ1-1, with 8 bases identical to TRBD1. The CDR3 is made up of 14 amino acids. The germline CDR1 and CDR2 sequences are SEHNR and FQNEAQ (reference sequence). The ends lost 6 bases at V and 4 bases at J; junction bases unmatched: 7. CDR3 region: CASRPGQGGTEAFF. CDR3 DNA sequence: TGTGCCAGCAGGCCCGGACAGGGCGGCACTGAAGCTTTCTTT.

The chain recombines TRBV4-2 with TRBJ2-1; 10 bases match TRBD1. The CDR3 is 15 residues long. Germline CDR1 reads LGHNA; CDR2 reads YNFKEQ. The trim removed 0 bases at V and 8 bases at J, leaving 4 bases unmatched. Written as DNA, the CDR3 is TGTGCCAGCAGCCAAGATACCGGGACAGGGGATGAGCAGTTCTTC. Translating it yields CASSQDTGTGDEQFF.

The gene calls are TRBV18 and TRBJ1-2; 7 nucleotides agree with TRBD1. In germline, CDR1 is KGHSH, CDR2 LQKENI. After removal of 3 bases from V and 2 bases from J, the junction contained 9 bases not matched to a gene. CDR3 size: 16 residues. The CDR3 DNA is TGTGCCAGCTCACCGACAGGGAATATCAGAAACTATGGCTACACCTTC. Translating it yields CASSPTGNIRNYGYTF.

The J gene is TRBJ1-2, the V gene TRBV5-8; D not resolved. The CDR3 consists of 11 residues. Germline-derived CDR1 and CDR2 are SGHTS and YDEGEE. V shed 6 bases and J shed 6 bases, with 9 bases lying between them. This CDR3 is CASTRLDGYTF. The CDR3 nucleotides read TGTGCCAGCACGCGATTGGATGGCTACACCTTC. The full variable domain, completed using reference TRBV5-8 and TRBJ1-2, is EAGVTQSPTHLIKTRGQQATLRCSPISGHTSVYWYQQALGLGLQFLLWYDEGEERNRGNFPPRFSGRQFPNYSSELNVNALELEDSALYLCASTRLDGYTFGSGTRLTVV.

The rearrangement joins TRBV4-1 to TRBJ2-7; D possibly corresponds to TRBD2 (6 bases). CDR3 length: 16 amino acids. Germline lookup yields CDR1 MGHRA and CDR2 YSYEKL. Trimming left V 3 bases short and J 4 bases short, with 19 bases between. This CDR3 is CASSQMSGTAGYEQYF. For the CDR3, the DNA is TGCGCCAGCAGCCAGATGTCAGGGACGGCGGGGTACGAGCAGTACTTC.

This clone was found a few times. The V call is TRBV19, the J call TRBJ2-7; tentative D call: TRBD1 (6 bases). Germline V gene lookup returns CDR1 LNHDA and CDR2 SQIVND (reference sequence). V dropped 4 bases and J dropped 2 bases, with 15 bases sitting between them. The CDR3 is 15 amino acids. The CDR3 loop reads CASSTQQGATYEQYF. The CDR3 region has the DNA TGTGCCAGTAGTACCCAACAGGGCGCTACCTACGAGCAGTACTTC.

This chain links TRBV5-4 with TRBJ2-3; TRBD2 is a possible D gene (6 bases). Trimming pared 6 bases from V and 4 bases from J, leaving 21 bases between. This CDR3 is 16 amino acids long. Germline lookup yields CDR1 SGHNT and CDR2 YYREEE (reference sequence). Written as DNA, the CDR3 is TGTGCCAGCACTAAGGGAGGAGGGAGTCAGGCAGATACGCAGTATTTT. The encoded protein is CASTKGGGSQADTQYF.

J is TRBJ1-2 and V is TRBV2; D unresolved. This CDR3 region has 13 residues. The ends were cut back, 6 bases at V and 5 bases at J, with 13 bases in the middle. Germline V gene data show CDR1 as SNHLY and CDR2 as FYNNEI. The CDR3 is CASSSGRGYGYTF. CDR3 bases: TGTGCCAGCAGCTCGGGGAGAGGGTATGGCTACACCTTC.

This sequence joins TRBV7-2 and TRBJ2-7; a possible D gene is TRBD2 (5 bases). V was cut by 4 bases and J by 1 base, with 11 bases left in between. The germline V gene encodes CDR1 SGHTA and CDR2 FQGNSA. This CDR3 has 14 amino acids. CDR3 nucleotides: TGTGCCAGCAGCTCTAGTCGGGGTTCCTACGAGCAGTACTTC. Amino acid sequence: CASSSSRGSYEQYF.

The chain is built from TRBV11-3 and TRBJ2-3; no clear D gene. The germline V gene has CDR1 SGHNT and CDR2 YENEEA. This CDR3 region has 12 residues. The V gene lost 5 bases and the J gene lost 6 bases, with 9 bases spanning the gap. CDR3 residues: CASSLFQDTQYF. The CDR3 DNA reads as TGTGCCAGCAGCCTCTTCCAGGATACGCAGTATTTT. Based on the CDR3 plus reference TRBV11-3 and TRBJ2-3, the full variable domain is EAGVVQSPRYKIIEKKQPVAFWCNPISGHNTLYWYLQNLGQGPELLIRYENEEAVDDSQLPKDRFSAERLKGVDSTLKIQPAELGDSAVYLCASSLFQDTQYFGPGTRLTVL.

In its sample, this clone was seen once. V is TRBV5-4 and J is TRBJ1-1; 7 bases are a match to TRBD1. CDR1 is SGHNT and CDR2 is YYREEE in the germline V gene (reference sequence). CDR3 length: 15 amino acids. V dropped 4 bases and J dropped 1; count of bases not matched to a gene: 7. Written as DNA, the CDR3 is TGTGCCAGCAGCCCGGACAGGACCGGGAACACTGAAGCTTTCTTT. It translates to CASSPDRTGNTEAFF.

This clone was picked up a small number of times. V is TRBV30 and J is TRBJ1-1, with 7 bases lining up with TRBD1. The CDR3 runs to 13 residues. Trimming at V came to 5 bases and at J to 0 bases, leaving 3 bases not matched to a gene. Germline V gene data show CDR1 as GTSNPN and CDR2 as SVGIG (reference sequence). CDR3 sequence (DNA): TGTGCCTGGGACAGGGTTCTGAACACTGAAGCTTTCTTT. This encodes CAWDRVLNTEAFF.